This record concerns one T cell receptor beta chain sequence. What it recognizes is unknown. The Oncomine TCR Beta short-read assay was what sequenced the DNA obtained from cultured CD4+ T cells. TCRdb used MiXCR to reprocess the PCR reads, holding one entry per CDR3 protein. This sample has 17,000 or so distinct CDR3 sequences, with around two fifths found just once. The sample comes from a study of vaccination and CD4 T cells after COVID-19. Documented treatment: approximately nine-day PBMC culture with coronavirus spike peptide pools or control peptides (ViraFEST assay). Using peptide pools, antigen-specific T cells were expanded in ViraFEST before TCRs were sequenced. The CDR3 sequence is 17 residues long. Germline loops: CDR1 LGHNA, CDR2 YSLEER. V was clipped by 0 bases and J by 10 bases, with 19 bases between them.

The sample consisted of CD4+ T cells from blood, cultured in vitro, taken after SARS-CoV-2 vaccination. The receptor was derived from a human donor who had recovered from COVID-19. This chain joins TRBV4-3 and TRBJ1-6; D is undetermined. The CDR3 nucleotides read TGCGCCAGCAGCCAAGATGCGGTTCTCGGAGGAGTCTCACCCCTCCACTTT. The encoded protein is CASSQDAVLGGVSPLHF.